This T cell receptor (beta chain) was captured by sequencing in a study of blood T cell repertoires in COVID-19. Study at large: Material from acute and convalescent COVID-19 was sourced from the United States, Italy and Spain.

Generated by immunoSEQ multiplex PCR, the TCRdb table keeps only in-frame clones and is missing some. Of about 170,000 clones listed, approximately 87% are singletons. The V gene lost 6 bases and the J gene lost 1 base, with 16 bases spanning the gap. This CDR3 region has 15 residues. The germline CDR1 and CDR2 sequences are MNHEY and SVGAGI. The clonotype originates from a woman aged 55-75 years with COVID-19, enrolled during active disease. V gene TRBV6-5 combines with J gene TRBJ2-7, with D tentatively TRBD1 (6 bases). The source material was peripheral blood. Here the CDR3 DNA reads TGTGCCAGCAGGCACGACCGGGACATATCCTACGAGCAGTACTTC. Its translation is CASRHDRDISYEQYF.